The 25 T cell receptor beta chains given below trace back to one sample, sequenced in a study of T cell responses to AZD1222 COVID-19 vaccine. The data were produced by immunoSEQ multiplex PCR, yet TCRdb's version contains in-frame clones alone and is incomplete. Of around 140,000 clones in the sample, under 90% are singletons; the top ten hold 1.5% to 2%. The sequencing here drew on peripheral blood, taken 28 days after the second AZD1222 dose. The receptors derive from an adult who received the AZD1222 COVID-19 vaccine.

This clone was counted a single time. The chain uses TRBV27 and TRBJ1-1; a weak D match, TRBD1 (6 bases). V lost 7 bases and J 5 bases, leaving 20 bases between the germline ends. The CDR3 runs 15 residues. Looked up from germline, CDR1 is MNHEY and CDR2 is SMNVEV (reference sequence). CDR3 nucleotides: TGTGCCAGCACCCATGCCAGGGGAGAAGGAACTGAAGCTTTCTTT. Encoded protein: CASTHARGEGTEAFF.

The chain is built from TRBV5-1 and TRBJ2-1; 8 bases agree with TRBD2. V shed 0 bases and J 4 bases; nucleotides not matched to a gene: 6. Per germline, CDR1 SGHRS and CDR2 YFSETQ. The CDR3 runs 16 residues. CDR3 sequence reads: CASSLGGGQEYNEQFF. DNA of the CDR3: TGCGCCAGCAGCTTGGGCGGGGGGCAGGAATACAATGAGCAGTTCTTC.

DNA for the CDR3: TGCGCCAGCAGCATAGGACAGGGGGCTTTTGACACCGGGGAGCTGTTTTTT. Translation: CASSIGQGAFDTGELFF. The genes are TRBV5-1 and TRBJ2-2; 11 bases are shared with TRBD1. The germline V gene encodes CDR1 SGHRS and CDR2 YFSETQ. V lost 4 bases to trimming and J lost 3 bases; unmatched junction nucleotides: 8. CDR3 length equals 17 residues.

CDR3 bases: TGTGCCATCAGTTTAGGGGACAGGGGGAGTGGTGGCTACACCTTC. Its protein is CAISLGDRGSGGYTF. This sequence joins TRBV10-3 and TRBJ1-2; 11 bases map to TRBD1. The ends lost 5 bases at V and 7 bases at J; junction bases unmatched: 9. The CDR3 has 15 residues. Germline-derived CDR1 and CDR2 are ENHRY and SYGVKD.

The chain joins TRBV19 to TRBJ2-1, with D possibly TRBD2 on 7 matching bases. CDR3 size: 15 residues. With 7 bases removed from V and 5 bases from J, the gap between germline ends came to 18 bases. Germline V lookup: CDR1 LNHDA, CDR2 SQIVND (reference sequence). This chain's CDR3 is CASTPWAGANNEQFF. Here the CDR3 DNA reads TGTGCCAGTACCCCATGGGCGGGGGCTAACAATGAGCAGTTCTTC.

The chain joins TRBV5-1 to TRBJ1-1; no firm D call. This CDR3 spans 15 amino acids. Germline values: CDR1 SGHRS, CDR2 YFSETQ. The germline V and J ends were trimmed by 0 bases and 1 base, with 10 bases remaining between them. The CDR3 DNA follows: TGCGCCAGCAGCTTGGGTCGAGGCGGGAACACTGAAGCTTTCTTT. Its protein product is CASSLGRGGNTEAFF.

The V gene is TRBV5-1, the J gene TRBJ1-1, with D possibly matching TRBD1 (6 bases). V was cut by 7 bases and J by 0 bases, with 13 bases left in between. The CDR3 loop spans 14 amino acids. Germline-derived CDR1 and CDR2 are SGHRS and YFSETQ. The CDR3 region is CASGHRDMNTEAFF. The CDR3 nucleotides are TGCGCCAGCGGGCACAGGGACATGAACACTGAAGCTTTCTTT. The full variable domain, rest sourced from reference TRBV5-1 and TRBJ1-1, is KAGVTQTPRYLIKTRGQQVTLSCSPISGHRSVSWYQQTPGQGLQFLFEYFSETQRNKGNFPGRFSGRQFSNSRSEMNVSTLELGDSALYLCASGHRDMNTEAFFGQGTRLTVV.

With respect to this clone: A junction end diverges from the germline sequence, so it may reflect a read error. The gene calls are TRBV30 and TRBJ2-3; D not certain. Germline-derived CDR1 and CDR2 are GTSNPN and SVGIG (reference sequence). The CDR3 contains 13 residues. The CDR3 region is CAWSSGGTDTQYF. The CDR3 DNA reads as TGTGCCTGGAGTTCGGGTGGCACGGATACGCAGTATTTT.

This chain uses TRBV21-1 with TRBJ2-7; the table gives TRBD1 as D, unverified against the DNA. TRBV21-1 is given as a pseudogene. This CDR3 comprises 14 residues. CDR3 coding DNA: TGTGCCAGCAGCAGGACAGGGAAGACCTACGAGCAGTACGTC. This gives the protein CASSRTGKTYEQYV.

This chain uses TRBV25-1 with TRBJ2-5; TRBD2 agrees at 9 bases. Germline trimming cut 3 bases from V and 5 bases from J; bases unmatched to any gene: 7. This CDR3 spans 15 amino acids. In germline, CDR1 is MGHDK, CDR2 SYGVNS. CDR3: CASSDSGGNGETQYF. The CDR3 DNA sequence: TGTGCCAGCAGTGATAGCGGGGGTAATGGGGAGACCCAGTACTTC. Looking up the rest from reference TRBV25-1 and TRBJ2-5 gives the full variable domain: EADIYQTPRYLVIGTGKKITLECSQTMGHDKMYWYQQDPGMELHLIHYSYGVNSTEKGDLSSESTVSRIRTEHFPLTLESARPSHTSQYLCASSDSGGNGETQYFGPGTRLLVL.

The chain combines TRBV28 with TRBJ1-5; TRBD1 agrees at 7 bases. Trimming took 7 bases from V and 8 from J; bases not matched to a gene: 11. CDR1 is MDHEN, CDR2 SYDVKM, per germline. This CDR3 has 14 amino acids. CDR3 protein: CASNHDREEKPQHF. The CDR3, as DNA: TGTGCCAGCAATCATGACAGGGAAGAAAAGCCCCAGCATTTT.

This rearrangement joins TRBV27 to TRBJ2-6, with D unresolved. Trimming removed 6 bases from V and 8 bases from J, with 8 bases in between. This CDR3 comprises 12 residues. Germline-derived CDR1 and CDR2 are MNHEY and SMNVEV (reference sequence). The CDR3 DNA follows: TGTGCCAGCAGCTATGGTTCCAACGTCCTGACTTTC. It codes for CASSYGSNVLTF.

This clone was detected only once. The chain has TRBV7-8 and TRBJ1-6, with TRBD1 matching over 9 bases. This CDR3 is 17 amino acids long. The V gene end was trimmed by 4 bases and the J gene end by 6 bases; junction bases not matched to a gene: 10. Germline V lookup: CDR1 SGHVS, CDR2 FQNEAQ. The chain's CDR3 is CASSSSGTGSGNSPLHF. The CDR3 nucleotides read TGTGCCAGCAGCTCCTCCGGGACAGGGTCGGGTAATTCACCCCTCCACTTT.

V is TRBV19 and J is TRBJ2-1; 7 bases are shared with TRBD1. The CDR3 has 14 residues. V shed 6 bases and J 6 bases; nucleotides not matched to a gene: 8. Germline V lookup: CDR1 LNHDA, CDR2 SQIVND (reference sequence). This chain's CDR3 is CASRPGQRLNEQFF. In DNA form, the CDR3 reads TGTGCCAGTAGACCGGGACAGCGTCTCAATGAGCAGTTCTTC.

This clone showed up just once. The chain's CDR3 is CASSSTGQGNNSPLHF. Written as DNA, the CDR3 is TGTGCCAGCAGCTCAACGGGGCAGGGGAATAATTCACCCCTCCACTTT. V gene TRBV7-3 combines with J gene TRBJ1-6; TRBD1 is a possible D gene (6 bases). Trimming shortened V by 4 bases and J by 5 bases, and 15 bases separated the two germline ends. The CDR3 consists of 16 residues. The germline CDR1 and CDR2 sequences are SGHTA and FQGTGA.

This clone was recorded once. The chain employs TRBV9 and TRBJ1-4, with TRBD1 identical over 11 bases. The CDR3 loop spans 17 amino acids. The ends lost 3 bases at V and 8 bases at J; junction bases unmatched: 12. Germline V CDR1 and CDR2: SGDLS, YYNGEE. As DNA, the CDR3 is TGTGCCAGCAGCGGCCTGACGTCCGGGACAGGGGGAGAAAAACTGTTTTTT. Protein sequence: CASSGLTSGTGGEKLFF.

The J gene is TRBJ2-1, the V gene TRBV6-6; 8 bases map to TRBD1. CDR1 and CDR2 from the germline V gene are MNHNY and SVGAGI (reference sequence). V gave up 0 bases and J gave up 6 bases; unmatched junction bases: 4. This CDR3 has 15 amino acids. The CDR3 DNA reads TGTGCCAGCAGTTACTCTACAACAGGGGGCAATGAGCAGTTCTTC. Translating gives CASSYSTTGGNEQFF.

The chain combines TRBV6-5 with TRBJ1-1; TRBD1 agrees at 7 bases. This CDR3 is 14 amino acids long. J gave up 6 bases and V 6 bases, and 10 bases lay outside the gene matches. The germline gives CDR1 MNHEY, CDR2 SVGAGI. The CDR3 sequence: CASSYRGQGAEAFF. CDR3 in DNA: TGTGCCAGCAGCTACAGAGGTCAGGGGGCTGAAGCTTTCTTT.

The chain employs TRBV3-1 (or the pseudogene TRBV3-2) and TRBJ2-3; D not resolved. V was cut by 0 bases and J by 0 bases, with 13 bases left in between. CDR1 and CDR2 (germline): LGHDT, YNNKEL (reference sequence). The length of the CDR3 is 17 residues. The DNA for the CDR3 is TGTGCCAGCAGCCAAGATCGAGTACTACCTAGCACAGATACGCAGTATTTT. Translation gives CASSQDRVLPSTDTQYF.

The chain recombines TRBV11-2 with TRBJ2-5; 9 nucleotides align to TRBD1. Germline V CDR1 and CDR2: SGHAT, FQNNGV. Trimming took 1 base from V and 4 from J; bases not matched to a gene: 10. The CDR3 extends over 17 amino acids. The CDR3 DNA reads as TGTGCCAGCAGCTTAGGCTCAGGGACAGGGTTGGGAGAGACCCAGTACTTC. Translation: CASSLGSGTGLGETQYF.

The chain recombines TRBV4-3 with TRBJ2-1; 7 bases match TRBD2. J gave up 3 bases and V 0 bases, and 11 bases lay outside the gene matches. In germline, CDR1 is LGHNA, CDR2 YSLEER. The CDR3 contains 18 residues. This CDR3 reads CASSQDRFSGGLYNEQFF. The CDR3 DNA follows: TGCGCCAGCAGCCAAGATAGATTCTCGGGGGGACTCTACAATGAGCAGTTCTTC.

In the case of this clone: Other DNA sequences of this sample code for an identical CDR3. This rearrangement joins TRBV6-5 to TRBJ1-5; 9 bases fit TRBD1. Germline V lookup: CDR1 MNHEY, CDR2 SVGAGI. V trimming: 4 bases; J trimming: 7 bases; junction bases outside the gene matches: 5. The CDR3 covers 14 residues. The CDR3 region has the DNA TGTGCCAGCAGTTCGGGGACAGGGAACCAGCCCCAGCATTTT. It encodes CASSSGTGNQPQHF.

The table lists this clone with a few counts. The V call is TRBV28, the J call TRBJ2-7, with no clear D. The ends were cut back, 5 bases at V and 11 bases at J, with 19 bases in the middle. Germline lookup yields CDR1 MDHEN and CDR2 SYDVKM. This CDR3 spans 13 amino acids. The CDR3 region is CASSPPRSSWEYF. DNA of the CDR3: TGTGCCAGCAGTCCCCCCAGGTCCTCCTGGGAGTACTTC.

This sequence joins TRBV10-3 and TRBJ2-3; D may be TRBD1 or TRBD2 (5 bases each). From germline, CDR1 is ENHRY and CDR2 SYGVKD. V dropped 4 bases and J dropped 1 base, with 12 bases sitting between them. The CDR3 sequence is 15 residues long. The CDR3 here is CAISGGGDRTDTQYF. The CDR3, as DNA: TGTGCCATCAGTGGGGGTGGGGACCGCACAGATACGCAGTATTTT.

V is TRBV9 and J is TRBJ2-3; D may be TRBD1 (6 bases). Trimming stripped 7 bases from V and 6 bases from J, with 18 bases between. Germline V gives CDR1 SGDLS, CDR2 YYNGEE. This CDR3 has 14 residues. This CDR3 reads CASGYGQSSDTQYF. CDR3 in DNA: TGTGCCAGCGGATACGGACAGTCCTCTGATACGCAGTATTTT.